This T cell receptor (beta chain) appears in the sequencing data of a study of long-term antiretroviral therapy in people with HIV. Notes on the study in general: Samples were collected from about 2003 to 2018 under possibly less effective ART regimens. Records did not include ART adherence, viral resistance or therapy changes. Diversity remained lower than transplant donor controls, even though it increased after ART.

Researchers report immunoSEQ v3.0 was run at survey level. Using immunoSEQ multiplex PCR, the repertoire was profiled, and TCRdb retains in-frame clones only, with some absent. The sample consists of 16,000 or so clones, 77% of them appearing once. Remarks on this clone: Its antigen is as yet unknown.

Trimming stripped 0 bases from V and 3 bases from J, with 15 bases between. This CDR3 region has 17 residues. The germline V gene has CDR1 SGHRS and CDR2 YFSETQ. The sequenced sample was unsorted PBMCs, obtained 2.1 years after starting antiretroviral therapy. This chain links TRBV5-1 with TRBJ1-4; D is ambiguous. The sequence was obtained from a man aged 35 to 55 with HIV. The CDR3 loop reads CASSLGTAASANEKLFF. In DNA, the CDR3 is TGCGCCAGCAGCTTGGGTACAGCGGCGTCGGCTAATGAAAAACTGTTTTTT.